This TCR beta chain was recorded in a study of shared T cell receptors in the human thymus. Method: immunoSEQ multiplex PCR; TCRdb's copy keeps in-frame clones and lacks some. The data hold roughly 410,000 clones, with just under 95% observed a single time. Trimming shortened V by 2 bases and J by 7 bases, and 8 bases separated the two germline ends. The germline V gene encodes CDR1 KGHSH and CDR2 LQKENI. The CDR3 spans 12 residues. The rearrangement links TRBV18 to TRBJ1-1; no definite D call. The material sequenced was thymocytes. This clonotype originated in a human donor. Written as DNA, the CDR3 is TGTGCCAGCTCACCAAGGCAGAATGAAGCTTTCTTT. Encoded protein: CASSPRQNEAFF.